The entry below gives a single T cell receptor beta chain sequence along with its context. Antigen specificity is unknown. Germline CDR1 LNHDA, CDR2 SQIVND (reference sequence). The CDR3 runs to 15 residues. V shed 5 bases and J shed 8 bases, with 16 bases lying between them. These data are taken from a study of shared clonotypes between healthy human individuals. Study outcomes and limitations: For naive CD4 cells, 5% to 6.5% of clonotypes were shared across several donors.

TCRdb keeps only in-frame clones here, not all; method: immunoSEQ multiplex PCR. The data hold 2 million to 2.5 million clones, with over 85% observed a single time. The rearrangement joins TRBV19 to TRBJ2-6; D might be TRBD2 (5 bases). The sequence was collected from a man aged 18 to 29 in good health. Some clones in this sample may be carry-over from other donors' samples. Sequencing was done on a sample of naive CD4+ T cells from PBMCs. Specified subset: CD45RA+ positively selected. In nucleotides, the CDR3 is TGTGCCAGTAGTCCGGGAAGGGTCCCCACCAACGTCCTGACTTTC. This codes for CASSPGRVPTNVLTF. The full variable domain, its missing parts supplied by reference TRBV19 and TRBJ2-6, is DGGITQSPKYLFRKEGQNVTLSCEQNLNHDAMYWYRQDPGQGLRLIYYSQIVNDFQKGDIAEGYSVSREKKESFPLTVTSAQKNPTAFYLCASSPGRVPTNVLTFGAGSRLTVL.